This is a list of T cell receptor beta chains from one sample in a study of lung T cells in sarcoidosis with Löfgren's syndrome. TCRdb re-called the reads through MiXCR, storing one row per CDR3 protein. The repertoire holds about 63,000 distinct CDR3 sequences, with 21% as singletons. The sample consisted of CD4+ T cells from PBMCs. The receptors were sampled from a human donor with sarcoidosis (Löfgren's syndrome or another form), or a control subject (not recorded which). Each CDR3 is given with its conserved first and last residue. A D gene is named only where the DNA matches it firmly. The size field is filled for only some rows; it gives once, few, many or a size class.

j_gene	v_gene	d_gene	abundance	CDR3aa	CDR3nt
TRBJ2-5	TRBV29-1	-	-	CSAPDRIYQETQYF	TGCAGCGCACCAGACAGGATTTACCAAGAGACCCAGTACTTC
TRBJ2-1	TRBV2	TRBD1	many	CASRRTGGYNEQFF	TGTGCCAGCAGAAGGACAGGGGGGTACAATGAGCAGTTCTTC
TRBJ2-1	TRBV11-2	-	few	CASTTGTQQFF	TGTGCCAGCACCACAGGGACTCAGCAGTTCTTC
TRBJ2-3	TRBV27	-	-	CASSLNGMGAQYF	TGTGCCAGCAGTTTAAATGGGATGGGGGCGCAGTATTTT
TRBJ2-3	TRBV20-1	-	many	CSARARASSTSTDTQYF	TGCAGTGCTAGGGCCCGGGCTAGCAGCACTAGCACAGATACGCAGTATTTT
TRBJ1-4	TRBV5-6	TRBD1	-	CASSTRQGQHEKLFF	TGTGCCAGCAGCACTAGACAGGGGCAGCATGAAAAACTGTTTTTT
TRBJ1-5	TRBV6-1	-	medium-sized	CASSEVGISNQPQHF	TGTGCCAGCAGTGAAGTAGGAATAAGCAATCAGCCCCAGCATTTT
TRBJ1-3	TRBV18	-	-	CASSPPNRGNTIYF	TGTGCCAGCTCACCACCTAACAGGGGAAACACCATATATTTT
TRBJ2-1	TRBV11-2	-	few	CASTLRPYLQSSYNEQFF	TGTGCCAGCACCCTTAGGCCGTACCTACAGAGCTCCTACAATGAGCAGTTCTTC
TRBJ2-6	TRBV28	-	many	CASRLSSGANVLTF	TGTGCCAGCAGATTATCGTCTGGGGCCAACGTCCTGACTTTC